These T cell receptor beta chains were read from a single sample in a study of T-cell memory formation after mild COVID-19. TCRdb used MiXCR to reprocess the 5' RACE reads, holding one entry per CDR3 protein. This table has fewer than 300,000 distinct CDR3 sequences, roughly 18% appearing once. Sequencing used PBMCs or a T cell subset sorted from them (not recorded which). The receptor source for this set is a man between 18 and 35 years old who had mild COVID-19 (a few samples of this study predate the infection). Cell type and time point are not known. Each CDR3 is given with its conserved first and last residue. A D gene is named only where the DNA matches it firmly. Where a row states a size, it is once, few, many or the class of an expanded clone; other rows omit it.

d_gene	v_gene	abundance	j_gene	CDR3nt	CDR3aa
-	TRBV7-9	-	TRBJ2-3	TGTGCCAGCAGCCCCCGGGGGGCGAATCTTCATACGCAGTATTTT	CASSPRGANLHTQYF
-	TRBV20-1	-	TRBJ1-1	TGCAGTGCTAGAGATCAAGGGTTCGAAGCTTTCTTT	CSARDQGFEAFF
-	TRBV20-1	few	TRBJ2-7	TGCAGTGCTGAGACCCCGGAGGAGCAGTACTTC	CSAETPEEQYF
TRBD1	TRBV7-6	many	TRBJ2-2	TGTGCCAGCAGCTTCGGACAGGGGGCGCACGGGGAGCTGTTTTTT	CASSFGQGAHGELFF
TRBD2	TRBV12-3/TRBV12-4	-	TRBJ2-5	TGTGCCAGCAGCCCTAGCGGGTGGGAGACCCAGTACTTC	CASSPSGWETQYF
TRBD1	TRBV20-1	few	TRBJ1-1	TGCAGTCTCAGGGGGGGGCGCGGAACTGAAGCTTTCTTT	CSLRGGRGTEAFF
-	TRBV10-3	few	TRBJ2-1	TGTGCCATCAGGGTAGAGGGGTACAATGAGCAGTTCTTC	CAIRVEGYNEQFF
TRBD2	TRBV6-2/TRBV6-3	few	TRBJ2-5	TGTGCCAGTCAGCGGGGGGGCCTAGAAGAGACCCAGTACTTC	CASQRGGLEETQYF
-	TRBV4-1	few	TRBJ2-1	TGCGCCAGCAGCCAAGAAGAAGGGAGTGAGCAGTTCTTC	CASSQEEGSEQFF
-	TRBV6-2/TRBV6-3	few	TRBJ1-5	TGTGCCAGCAGAGATTGGGGGGAAGATCAGCCCCAGCATTTT	CASRDWGEDQPQHF
-	TRBV20-1	-	TRBJ1-2	TGCAGTGCTAGAAACTCGGGGCTAGGGTATGGCTACACCTTC	CSARNSGLGYGYTF
TRBD1	TRBV12-3/TRBV12-4	many	TRBJ1-5	TGTGCCAGCAGTTTCCAGGGGGGCAATCAGCCCCAGCATTTT	CASSFQGGNQPQHF
-	TRBV5-1	few	TRBJ1-2	TGCGCCAGCAGCTTGGACAGCCCATGGACCTATGGCTACACCTTC	CASSLDSPWTYGYTF
-	TRBV28	few	TRBJ1-4	TGTGCCAGCAGTCTGCTTGGGAGATTACTGTTTTTT	CASSLLGRLLFF
TRBD1	TRBV12-3/TRBV12-4	-	TRBJ2-2	TGTGCCAGCAGCCCAGGGACAGGGCTAACCGGGGAGCTGTTTTTT	CASSPGTGLTGELFF
-	TRBV7-9	-	TRBJ1-1	TGTGCCAGCGTCTTCGGCAGAGCCCTCCTCACTGAAGCTTTCTTT	CASVFGRALLTEAFF
-	TRBV6-6	many	TRBJ2-2	TGTGCCAGCAGTTACAGGGGCCCCGGGGAGCTGTTTTTT	CASSYRGPGELFF
-	TRBV11-2	-	TRBJ2-2	TGTGCCAGCAGCTTGTGGGGCTTAGAAACCGGGGAGCTGTTTTTT	CASSLWGLETGELFF
TRBD1	TRBV7-6	many	TRBJ2-5	TGTGCCAGCACCTTGGACAGGGCGGAGACCCAGTACTTC	CASTLDRAETQYF
-	TRBV12-3/TRBV12-4	few	TRBJ1-6	TGTGCCAGCAGGGACACTAGGGGGGGGGATCGACCCCTCCACTTT	CASRDTRGGDRPLHF
-	TRBV11-2	-	TRBJ1-2	TGTGCCAGCAGAGAGCAGGGTGTAGGCTATGGCTACACCTTC	CASREQGVGYGYTF
-	TRBV6-6	few	TRBJ1-2	TGTGCCAGCAGACTACACAGAGGGGATGGGGGCTACACCTTC	CASRLHRGDGGYTF